The 14 T cell receptor beta chains given below trace back to one sample, sequenced in a study of identical twins. One entry per CDR3 protein, called by TCRdb with MiXCR from the 5' RACE reads. The repertoire includes some 300,000 distinct CDR3 sequences, 10% to 15% of them detected once, and just over 7% sits in the top ten. These same records also appear under a second study, on yellow fever vaccine responses in identical twins.

Sequencing input: CD8+ T cells sorted from blood. The receptors come from a woman between 18 and 29 years old in good health.

This clonotype was seen a single time. This sequence joins TRBV20-1 and TRBJ2-5; D possibly matches TRBD1 or TRBD2 (5 bases each). Germline CDR1 reads DFQATT; CDR2 reads SNEGSKA (reference sequence). The V gene lost 0 bases and the J gene lost 4 bases, with 24 bases spanning the gap. The CDR3 totals 18 residues. This CDR3 is CSARDLNYGTTPPETQYF. The CDR3, as DNA: TGCAGTGCTAGAGACCTAAACTACGGGACCACCCCCCCAGAGACCCAGTACTTC.

This clonotype was seen only a few times. The V call is TRBV7-9, the J call TRBJ2-5; D gene ambiguous. The CDR3 has 14 amino acids. Looked up from germline, CDR1 is SEHNR and CDR2 is FQNEAQ (reference sequence). Trimming took 2 bases from V and 5 from J, leaving 12 bases between them. The CDR3 reads CASSLYFGAETQYF. In DNA form, the CDR3 reads TGTGCCAGCAGCTTATATTTCGGCGCGGAGACCCAGTACTTC.

This clonotype showed up just a few times. This chain joins TRBV20-1 and TRBJ2-1; D unclear. This CDR3 spans 14 amino acids. The V end was cut by 6 bases, the J end by 0 bases, with 12 bases between. Germline values: CDR1 DFQATT, CDR2 SNEGSKA (reference sequence). The CDR3 coding sequence is TGCAGTGCAACTCACCAGAGCTCCTACAATGAGCAGTTCTTC. As protein: CSATHQSSYNEQFF.

Ten or more counts support this clonotype. The V and J genes are TRBV20-1 and TRBJ2-7, with TRBD2 matching over 11 bases. In germline, CDR1 is DFQATT, CDR2 SNEGSKA (reference sequence). V was clipped by 0 bases and J by 5 bases; unmatched bases: 6. The CDR3 is 15 residues long. Here the CDR3 reads CSARDYSGRADEQYF. The CDR3 region has the DNA TGCAGTGCTAGAGATTATAGCGGGAGGGCCGACGAGCAGTACTTC.

This clonotype was observed a few times. This chain connects TRBV10-1 to TRBJ2-7; D not resolved. Germline CDR1 reads WNHNN; CDR2 reads SYGVQD (reference sequence). CDR3 size: 14 residues. The V gene lost 11 bases and the J gene lost 1 base, with 18 bases spanning the gap. CDR3 bases: TGCGCCGGTTGTTTGGCGTGGCAATCCTACGAGCAGTACGTC. This sequence encodes CAGCLAWQSYEQYV.

This clonotype was found a few times. The chain links TRBV6-2 or TRBV6-3 to TRBJ2-1; D possibly corresponds to TRBD2 (6 bases). V shed 5 bases and J shed 4 bases, with 15 bases lying between them. The CDR3 totals 15 residues. Looked up from germline, CDR1 is MNHEY and CDR2 is SVGEGT. Here the CDR3 DNA reads TGTGCCAGCAGTGCCTTGCGGGGAATTTACAATGAGCAGTTCTTC. Its translation: CASSALRGIYNEQFF.

This clonotype has just a few counts. J is TRBJ2-3 and V is TRBV15, with D tentatively TRBD2 (6 bases). The CDR3 covers 18 residues. Germline V CDR1 and CDR2: LNHNV, YYDKDF (reference sequence). V lost 1 base and J lost 5, with 22 bases in between. The CDR3 loop reads CATSRGLGGILREDTQYF. The CDR3, as DNA: TGTGCCACCAGCAGAGGTTTGGGGGGTATTCTCCGAGAAGATACGCAGTATTTT. The full variable domain, with the rest looked up from reference TRBV15 and TRBJ2-3, is DAMVIQNPRYQVTQFGKPVTLSCSQTLNHNVMYWYQQKSSQAPKLLFHYYDKDFNNEADTPDNFQSRRPNTSFCFLDIRSPGLGDTAMYLCATSRGLGGILREDTQYFGPGTRLTVL.

Concerning this clonotype itself: A much bigger clone sits one base away, suggesting this may be a read error. The chain employs TRBV28 and TRBJ2-1, with unresolved D. From germline, CDR1 is MDHEN and CDR2 SYDVKM. This CDR3 has 10 residues. V was cut by 4 bases and J by 7 bases, with 2 bases left in between. The CDR3 nucleotides read TGTGCCAGCAGTTGGAATGAGCAGTTCTTC. Translated: CASSWNEQFF. Using reference TRBV28 and TRBJ2-1 for the parts outside the CDR3, the full variable domain is DVKVTQSSRYLVKRTGEKVFLECVQDMDHENMFWYRQDPGLGLRLIYFSYDVKMKEKGDIPEGYSVSREKKERFSLILESASTNQTSMYLCASSWNEQFFGPGTRLTVL.

This clonotype was picked up a small number of times. This rearrangement joins TRBV5-1 to TRBJ2-5; possible D gene TRBD2, 7 bases. The CDR3 sequence is 15 residues long. Between the trimmed V and J ends, which lost 4 bases and 9 bases, there was a span of 22 bases. The germline V gene encodes CDR1 SGHRS and CDR2 YFSETQ. CDR3 region: CASSHWGHPSGAQYF. In nucleotides, the CDR3 is TGCGCCAGCAGCCACTGGGGACACCCGAGCGGGGCCCAGTACTTC.

This clonotype was observed many times. The V and J genes are TRBV29-1 and TRBJ1-1, with no clear D. The germline V gene encodes CDR1 SQVTM and CDR2 ANQGSEA. Trimming removed 7 bases from V and 6 bases from J, with 12 bases in between. This CDR3 comprises 11 residues. Here the CDR3 reads CSGALMAEAFF. The CDR3 DNA sequence: TGCAGCGGGGCCCTGATGGCTGAAGCTTTCTTT.

In this sample, this clonotype turned up many times. V gene TRBV12-3 or TRBV12-4 combines with J gene TRBJ2-2, with D perhaps TRBD1 (6 bases). This CDR3 has 14 amino acids. The V gene lost 5 bases and the J gene lost 4 bases, with 11 bases spanning the gap. The CDR3 bases are TGTGCCAGCAGTCCGGGACAACCCACCGGGGAGCTGTTTTTT. It codes for CASSPGQPTGELFF.

The CDR3 spells CASSLGRAGEKTQYF. CDR3 nucleotides: TGTGCCAGCAGCTTGGGAAGGGCAGGGGAGAAGACCCAGTACTTC. This chain links TRBV5-6 with TRBJ2-5; tentatively, D is TRBD1 (6 bases). Deletions cut 0 bases from V and 6 bases from J, with 15 bases between. The germline V gene encodes CDR1 SGHDT and CDR2 YYEEEE. The CDR3 length is 15 residues.

J is TRBJ1-2 and V is TRBV6-5; D is undetermined. The V gene lost 2 bases and the J gene lost 7 bases, with 14 bases spanning the gap. The V gene's germline CDR1 is MNHEY and CDR2 SVGAGI. This CDR3 is 14 amino acids long. The CDR3 spells CASSYTPAPVGYTF. For the CDR3, the DNA is TGTGCCAGCAGTTACACCCCGGCTCCGGTTGGCTACACCTTC.

The gene calls are TRBV27 and TRBJ2-7; 11 bases map to TRBD1. This CDR3 region has 14 residues. Germline CDR1 reads MNHEY; CDR2 reads SMNVEV (reference sequence). The ends lost 2 bases at V and 6 bases at J; junction bases unmatched: 3. Written as DNA, the CDR3 is TGTGCCAGCAGTTTAGGACAGGGGGCAGTCGAGCAGTACTTC. It translates to CASSLGQGAVEQYF.